The source of this T cell receptor beta chain is a study of cytomegalovirus exposure and HLA in healthy donors. The PCR made use of 60 Vbeta and 13 Jbeta primers. Assay: immunoSEQ multiplex PCR; the TCRdb copy retains only in-frame clones and omits some. The table lists some 200,000 clones, roughly 13% of them singletons, with 7.8% in the top ten. V lost 8 bases to trimming and J lost 4 bases; unmatched junction nucleotides: 9. CDR1 and CDR2 from the germline V gene are MNHNY and SVGAGI (reference sequence). The CDR3 contains 15 residues. This chain joins TRBV6-6 and TRBJ2-5, with 11 nucleotides matching TRBD2. Sequenced: PBMCs. The receptor comes from a man aged 45-65 years in good health and CMV-seropositive. CDR3 sequence reads: CASARSGGAGETQYF. Written as DNA, the CDR3 is TGTGCCAGCGCGCGTAGCGGGGGGGCCGGAGAGACCCAGTACTTC.